The source of this TCR beta chain is a study of T cells in narcolepsy. Study information: Healthy controls were enrolled alongside patients with narcolepsy type 1 or type 2. Broader study findings: In some patient and control memory CD4+ samples, autoreactive clones were absent. Blood of same and different patients, but not healthy controls, reportedly held recurring autoreactive clonotypes.

This clone was seen once. The antigen is not known. The CDR3 spans 14 residues. Germline CDR1 and CDR2: WNHNN and SYGVQD (reference sequence). Unmatched junction bases numbered 3, after V lost 9 bases and J lost 6 bases. Profiling relied on immunoSEQ multiplex PCR, and the TCRdb table lists in-frame clones only, not all of them. This table has over 25,000 clones, roughly 90% appearing once. Specimen: CD45RA- memory CD4+ T cells from PBMCs. The chain couples TRBV10-1 to TRBJ2-2; 14 bases align to TRBD2. The sequence derives from a human donor with narcolepsy. CDR3 nucleotide sequence: TGCGCCAGTGGACTAGCGGGAGGCCCCGGGGAGCTGTTTTTT. Its protein is CASGLAGGPGELFF.